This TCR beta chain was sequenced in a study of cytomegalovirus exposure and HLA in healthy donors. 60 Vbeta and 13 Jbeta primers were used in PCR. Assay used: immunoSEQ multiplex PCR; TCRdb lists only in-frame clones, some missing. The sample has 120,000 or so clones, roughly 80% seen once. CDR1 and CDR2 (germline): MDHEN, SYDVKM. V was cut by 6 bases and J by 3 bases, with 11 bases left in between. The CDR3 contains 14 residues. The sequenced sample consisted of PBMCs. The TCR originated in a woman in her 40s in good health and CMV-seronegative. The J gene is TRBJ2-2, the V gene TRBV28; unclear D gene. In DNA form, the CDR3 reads TGTGCCAGCAGACCAAGCTTGGACACCGGGGAGCTGTTTTTT. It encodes CASRPSLDTGELFF. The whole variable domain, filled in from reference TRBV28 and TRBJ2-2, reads DVKVTQSSRYLVKRTGEKVFLECVQDMDHENMFWYRQDPGLGLRLIYFSYDVKMKEKGDIPEGYSVSREKKERFSLILESASTNQTSMYLCASRPSLDTGELFFGEGSRLTVL.